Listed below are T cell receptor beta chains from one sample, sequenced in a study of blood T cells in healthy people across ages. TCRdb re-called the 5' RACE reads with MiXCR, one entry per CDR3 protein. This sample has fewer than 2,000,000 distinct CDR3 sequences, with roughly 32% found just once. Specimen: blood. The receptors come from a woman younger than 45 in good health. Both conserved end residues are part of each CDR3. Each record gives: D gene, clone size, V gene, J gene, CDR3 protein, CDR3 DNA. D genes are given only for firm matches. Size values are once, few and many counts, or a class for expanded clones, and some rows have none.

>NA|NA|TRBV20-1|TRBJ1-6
CSARTTNSPLHF
TGCAGTGCCCGTACAACAAATTCACCCCTCCACTTT
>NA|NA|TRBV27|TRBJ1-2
CASSTPGVDYGYTF
TGTGCCAGCAGTACCCCAGGGGTCGACTATGGCTACACCTTC
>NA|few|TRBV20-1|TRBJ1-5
CSAGSGYSNQPQHF
TGCAGTGCTGGCAGTGGCTATAGCAATCAGCCCCAGCATTTT
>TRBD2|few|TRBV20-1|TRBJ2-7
CSAREASGTPYEQYF
TGCAGTGCTAGAGAGGCTAGCGGGACCCCCTACGAGCAGTACTTC
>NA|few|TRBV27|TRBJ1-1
CASSSVGVNTEAFF
TGTGCCAGCAGTTCTGTCGGGGTGAACACTGAAGCTTTCTTT
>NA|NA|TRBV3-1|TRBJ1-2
CASNHGGTNYGYTF
TGTGCCAGCAACCACGGCGGAACTAACTATGGCTACACCTTC
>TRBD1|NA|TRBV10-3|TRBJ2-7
CAIRDRGEQYF
TGTGCCATCAGAGACAGGGGCGAGCAGTACTTC
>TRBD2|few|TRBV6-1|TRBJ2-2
CASSPTSGGALNTGELFF
TGTGCCAGCAGCCCGACTAGCGGGGGGGCCCTGAACACCGGGGAGCTGTTTTTT
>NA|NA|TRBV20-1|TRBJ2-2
CSARDGKNTGELFF
TGCAGTGCTAGAGATGGGAAGAACACCGGGGAGCTGTTTTTT
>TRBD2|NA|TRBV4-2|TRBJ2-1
CASSQDGPAGTLNEQFF
TGTGCCAGCAGCCAAGATGGGCCAGCGGGGACTCTCAATGAGCAGTTCTTC
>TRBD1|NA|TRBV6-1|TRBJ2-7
CASSRHSGTGFDEQYF
TGTGCCAGCAGTAGACATTCGGGGACAGGGTTCGACGAGCAGTACTTC
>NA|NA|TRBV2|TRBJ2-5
CAGSERRNQETQYF
TGTGCCGGCAGTGAACGGAGAAATCAAGAGACCCAGTACTTC
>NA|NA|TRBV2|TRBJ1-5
CASSGGGSISNQPQHF
TGTGCCAGCAGTGGGGGGGGGTCGATAAGCAATCAGCCCCAGCATTTT
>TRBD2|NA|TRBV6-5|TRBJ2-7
CASSRYGLAGYYEQYF
TGTGCCAGCAGTCGATACGGACTAGCGGGATATTACGAGCAGTACTTC
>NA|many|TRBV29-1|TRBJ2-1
CSVEKTYNEQFF
TGCAGCGTTGAAAAGACTTACAATGAGCAGTTCTTC
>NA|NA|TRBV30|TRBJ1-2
CAWSPSELYGYTF
TGTGCCTGGAGTCCCAGCGAACTTTATGGCTACACCTTC
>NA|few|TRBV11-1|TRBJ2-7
CASSSEDRQSFYEQYF
TGTGCCAGCAGCTCCGAAGACAGGCAGAGTTTCTACGAGCAGTACTTC
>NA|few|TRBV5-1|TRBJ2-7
CASSLQDDEQYF
TGCGCCAGCAGCTTGCAGGACGACGAGCAGTACTTC
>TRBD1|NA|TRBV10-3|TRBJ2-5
CAIRTGVEETQYF
TGTGCCATCAGGACAGGGGTGGAGGAGACCCAGTACTTC
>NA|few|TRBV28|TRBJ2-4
CASSLAGSQAKNIQYF
TGTGCCAGCAGTTTAGCCGGGAGTCAGGCCAAAAACATTCAGTACTTC
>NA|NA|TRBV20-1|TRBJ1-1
CSANLPGAWNTEAFF
TGCAGTGCCAACCTGCCAGGGGCTTGGAACACTGAAGCTTTCTTT
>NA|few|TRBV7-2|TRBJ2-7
CASSRGPDTGDEQYF
TGTGCCAGCAGCCGGGGGCCGGACACAGGGGACGAGCAGTACTTC